This note documents a single T cell receptor beta chain sequence. The antigen is not known. A multiplex PCR was run with 60 Vbeta primers and 13 Jbeta primers. In the source study's methods: It was a later analysis that counted tens of millions of unique TCR beta chains, of which some 10 million were shared. Only in-frame clones appear in the TCRdb table, and some are missing; sequencing was by immunoSEQ multiplex PCR. D and trimming come from the DNA, and the V and J calls and clone size come from that table. The sample has 100,000 to 150,000 clones; 60% to 80% are singletons. The sample is drawn from a study of cytomegalovirus exposure and HLA in healthy donors. About the study: Inside one of the first data releases sat about 85 million unique TCRs taken from HLA-typed donors. Overall study findings and caveats: Per published reports, the classifier diagnosed cytomegalovirus status with high specificity and sensitivity.

The CDR3 runs to 14 residues. Germline V lookup: CDR1 MDHEN, CDR2 SYDVKM. The J segment lost 4 bases and the V segment lost 10 bases, leaving 8 bases of the junction unmatched. The chain has TRBV28 and TRBJ1-4; 8 bases map to TRBD1. This TCR derives from a male donor in good health and CMV-seronegative. The specimen sequenced was PBMCs. The CDR3 nucleotides are TGTGCCATTACGACAGGGGACATTAATGAAAAACTGTTTTTT. This encodes CAITTGDINEKLFF.